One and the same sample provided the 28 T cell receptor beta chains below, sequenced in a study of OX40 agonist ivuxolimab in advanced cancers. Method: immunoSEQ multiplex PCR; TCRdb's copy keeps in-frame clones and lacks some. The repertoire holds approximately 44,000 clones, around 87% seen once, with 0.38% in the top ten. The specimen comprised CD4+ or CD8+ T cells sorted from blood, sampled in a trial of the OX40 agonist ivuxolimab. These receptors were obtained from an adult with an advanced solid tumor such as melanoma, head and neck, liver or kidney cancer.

CDR3 in amino acids: CASSELGVMNTEAFF. The CDR3 region has the DNA TGTGCCAGCAGTGAACTCGGGGTCATGAACACTGAAGCTTTCTTT. This chain joins TRBV6-1 and TRBJ1-1; D uncertain. Germline V gene sequence: CDR1 MNHNS, CDR2 SASEGT. The CDR3 extends over 15 amino acids. Trimming left V 2 bases short and J 0 bases short, with 10 bases between.

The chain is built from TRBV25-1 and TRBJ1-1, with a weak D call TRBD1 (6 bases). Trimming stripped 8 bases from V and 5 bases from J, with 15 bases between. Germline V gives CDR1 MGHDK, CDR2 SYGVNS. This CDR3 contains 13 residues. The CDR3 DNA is TGTGCCAGCTCAAAAGGGGGGAGGACTGAAGCTTTCTTT. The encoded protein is CASSKGGRTEAFF.

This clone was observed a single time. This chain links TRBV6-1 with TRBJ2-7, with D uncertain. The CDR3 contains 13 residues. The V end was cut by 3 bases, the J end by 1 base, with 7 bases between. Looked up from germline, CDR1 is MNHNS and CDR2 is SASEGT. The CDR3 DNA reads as TGTGCCAGCAGTGAGGCAGTTTCCTACGAGCAGTACTTC. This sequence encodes CASSEAVSYEQYF.

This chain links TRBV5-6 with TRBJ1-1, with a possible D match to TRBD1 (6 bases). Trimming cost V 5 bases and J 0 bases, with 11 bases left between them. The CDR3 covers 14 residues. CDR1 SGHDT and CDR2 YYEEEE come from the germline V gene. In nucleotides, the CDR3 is TGTGCCAGCAGACCCCGGACAGTGAACACTGAAGCTTTCTTT. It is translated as CASRPRTVNTEAFF.

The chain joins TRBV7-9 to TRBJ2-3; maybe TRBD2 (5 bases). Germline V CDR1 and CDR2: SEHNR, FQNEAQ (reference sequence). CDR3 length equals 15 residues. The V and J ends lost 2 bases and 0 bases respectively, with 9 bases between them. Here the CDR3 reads CASSLSRVSTDTQYF. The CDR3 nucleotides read TGTGCCAGCAGCTTATCGCGGGTCAGCACAGATACGCAGTATTTT.

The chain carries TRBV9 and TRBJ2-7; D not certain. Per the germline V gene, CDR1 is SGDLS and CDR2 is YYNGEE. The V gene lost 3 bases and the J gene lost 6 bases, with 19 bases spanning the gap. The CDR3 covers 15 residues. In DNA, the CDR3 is TGTGCCAGCAGCGCAAAAGGGTTTTCTTTGGGCGAGCAGTACTTC. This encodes CASSAKGFSLGEQYF.

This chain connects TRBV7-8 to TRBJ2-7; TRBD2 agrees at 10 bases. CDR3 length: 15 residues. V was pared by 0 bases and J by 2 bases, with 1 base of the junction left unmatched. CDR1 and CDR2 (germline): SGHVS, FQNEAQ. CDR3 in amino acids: CASSLAAGGPYEQYF. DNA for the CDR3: TGTGCCAGCAGCTTAGCAGCGGGAGGGCCCTACGAGCAGTACTTC.

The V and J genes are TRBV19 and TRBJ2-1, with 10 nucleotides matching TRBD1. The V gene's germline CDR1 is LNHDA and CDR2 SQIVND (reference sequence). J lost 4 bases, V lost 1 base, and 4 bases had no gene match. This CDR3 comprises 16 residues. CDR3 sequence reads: CASSIGTGGKYNEQFF. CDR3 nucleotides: TGTGCCAGTAGTATAGGGACAGGGGGAAAATACAATGAGCAGTTCTTC. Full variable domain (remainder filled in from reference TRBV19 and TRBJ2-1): DGGITQSPKYLFRKEGQNVTLSCEQNLNHDAMYWYRQDPGQGLRLIYYSQIVNDFQKGDIAEGYSVSREKKESFPLTVTSAQKNPTAFYLCASSIGTGGKYNEQFFGPGTRLTVL.

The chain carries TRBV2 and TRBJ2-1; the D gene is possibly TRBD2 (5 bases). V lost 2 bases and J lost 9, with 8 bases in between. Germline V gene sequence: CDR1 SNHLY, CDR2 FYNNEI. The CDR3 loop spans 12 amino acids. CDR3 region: CASSEPSPEQFF. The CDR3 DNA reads TGTGCCAGCAGTGAACCTAGCCCTGAGCAGTTCTTC.

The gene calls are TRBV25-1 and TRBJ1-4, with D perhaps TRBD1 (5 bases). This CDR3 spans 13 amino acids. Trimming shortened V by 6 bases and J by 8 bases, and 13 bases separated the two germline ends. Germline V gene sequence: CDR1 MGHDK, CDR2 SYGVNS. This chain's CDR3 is CASSLTGQEKLFF. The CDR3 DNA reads TGTGCCAGCAGCTTAACGGGGCAAGAAAAACTGTTTTTT.

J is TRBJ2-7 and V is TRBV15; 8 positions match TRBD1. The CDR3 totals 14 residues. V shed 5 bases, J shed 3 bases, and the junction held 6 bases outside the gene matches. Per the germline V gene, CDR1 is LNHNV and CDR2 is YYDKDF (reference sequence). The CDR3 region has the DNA TGTGCCACCAGCGAACGACAGGGGAGCTACGAGCAGTACTTC. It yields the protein CATSERQGSYEQYF.

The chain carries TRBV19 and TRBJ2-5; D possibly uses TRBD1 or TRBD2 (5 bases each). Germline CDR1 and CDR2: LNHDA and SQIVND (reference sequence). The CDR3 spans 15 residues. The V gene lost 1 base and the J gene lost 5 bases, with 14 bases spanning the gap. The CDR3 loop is CASSIAWTGRETQYF. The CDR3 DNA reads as TGTGCCAGTAGTATAGCCTGGACGGGGCGCGAGACCCAGTACTTC. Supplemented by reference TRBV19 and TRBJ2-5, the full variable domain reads DGGITQSPKYLFRKEGQNVTLSCEQNLNHDAMYWYRQDPGQGLRLIYYSQIVNDFQKGDIAEGYSVSREKKESFPLTVTSAQKNPTAFYLCASSIAWTGRETQYFGPGTRLLVL.

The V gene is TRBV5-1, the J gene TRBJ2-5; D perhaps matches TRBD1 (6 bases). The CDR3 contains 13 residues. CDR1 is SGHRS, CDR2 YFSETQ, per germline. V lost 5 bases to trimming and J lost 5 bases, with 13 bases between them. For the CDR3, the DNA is TGCGCCAGCAGTCTACAGGGTAGGGAGACCCAGTACTTC. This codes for CASSLQGRETQYF.

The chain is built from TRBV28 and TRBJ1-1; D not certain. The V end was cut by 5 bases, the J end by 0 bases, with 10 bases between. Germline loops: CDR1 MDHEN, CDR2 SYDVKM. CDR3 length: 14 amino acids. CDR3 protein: CASSPQTMNTEAFF. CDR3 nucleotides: TGTGCCAGCAGTCCGCAGACAATGAACACTGAAGCTTTCTTT.

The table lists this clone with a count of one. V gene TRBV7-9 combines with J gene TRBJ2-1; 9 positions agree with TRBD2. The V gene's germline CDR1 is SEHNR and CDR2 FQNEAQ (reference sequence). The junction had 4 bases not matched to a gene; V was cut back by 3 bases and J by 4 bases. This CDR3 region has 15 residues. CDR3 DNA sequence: TGTGCCAGCAGCTTCTTAGCGGGGGATTACAATGAGCAGTTCTTC. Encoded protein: CASSFLAGDYNEQFF.

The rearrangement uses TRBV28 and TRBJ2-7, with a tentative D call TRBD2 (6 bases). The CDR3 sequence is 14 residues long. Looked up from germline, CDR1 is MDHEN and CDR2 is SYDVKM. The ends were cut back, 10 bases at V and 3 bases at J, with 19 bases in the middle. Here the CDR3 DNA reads TGTGCCACCAGCCCCGGGGGTTTCGGCTACGAGCAGTACTTC. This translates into CATSPGGFGYEQYF. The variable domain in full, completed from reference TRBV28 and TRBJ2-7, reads DVKVTQSSRYLVKRTGEKVFLECVQDMDHENMFWYRQDPGLGLRLIYFSYDVKMKEKGDIPEGYSVSREKKERFSLILESASTNQTSMYLCATSPGGFGYEQYFGPGTRLTVT.

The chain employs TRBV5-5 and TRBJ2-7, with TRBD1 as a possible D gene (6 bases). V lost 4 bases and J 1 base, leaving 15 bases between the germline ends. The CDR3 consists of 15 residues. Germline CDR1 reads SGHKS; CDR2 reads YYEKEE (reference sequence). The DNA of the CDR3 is TGTGCCAGCAGCCCATTCGACAGGCCATCCTACGAGCAGTACTTC. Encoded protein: CASSPFDRPSYEQYF.

CDR3 coding DNA: TGTGCCAGTAGTATACGGGAGGGCCCGGAGCTGTTTTTT. This codes for CASSIREGPELFF. The J gene is TRBJ2-2, the V gene TRBV19, with TRBD2 matching over 8 bases. CDR3 length: 13 residues. The ends lost 2 bases at V and 10 bases at J; junction bases unmatched: 3. Germline loops: CDR1 LNHDA, CDR2 SQIVND (reference sequence).

The DNA of the CDR3 is TGTGCCAGCAGTTCTACTAGCGGGGGGTCCCGGGAGTACTTC. It yields the protein CASSSTSGGSREYF. The J gene is TRBJ2-7, the V gene TRBV11-2, with 12 bases aligning to TRBD2. The CDR3 runs 14 residues. V trimming: 6 bases; J trimming: 11 bases; junction bases outside the gene matches: 11. Per the germline V gene, CDR1 is SGHAT and CDR2 is FQNNGV.

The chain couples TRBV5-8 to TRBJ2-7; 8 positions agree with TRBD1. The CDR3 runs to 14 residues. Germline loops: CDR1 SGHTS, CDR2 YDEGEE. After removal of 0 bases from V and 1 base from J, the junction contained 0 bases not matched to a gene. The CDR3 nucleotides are TGTGCCAGCAGCTTGGGACAGGGGTCCTACGAGCAGTACTTC. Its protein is CASSLGQGSYEQYF.

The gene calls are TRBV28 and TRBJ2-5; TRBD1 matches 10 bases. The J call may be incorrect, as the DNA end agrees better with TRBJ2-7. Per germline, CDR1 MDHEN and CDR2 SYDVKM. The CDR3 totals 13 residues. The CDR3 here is CASLTGTGDEQYF. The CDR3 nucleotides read TGTGCCAGCCTTACGGGGACAGGGGACGAGCAGTACTTC.

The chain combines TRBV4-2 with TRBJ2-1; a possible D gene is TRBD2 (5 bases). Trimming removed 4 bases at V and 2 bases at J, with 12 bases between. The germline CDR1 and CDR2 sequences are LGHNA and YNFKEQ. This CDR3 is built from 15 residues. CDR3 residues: CASSRTTGTYNEQFF. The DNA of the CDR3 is TGTGCCAGCAGCCGAACTACCGGGACCTACAATGAGCAGTTCTTC.

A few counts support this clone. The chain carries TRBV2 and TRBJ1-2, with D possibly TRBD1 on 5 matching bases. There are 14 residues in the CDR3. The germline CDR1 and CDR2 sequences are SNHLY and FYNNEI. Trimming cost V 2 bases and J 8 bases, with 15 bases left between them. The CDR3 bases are TGTGCCAGCAGTGAACGCGGGACGTTCAGCGGCTACACCTTC. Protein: CASSERGTFSGYTF.

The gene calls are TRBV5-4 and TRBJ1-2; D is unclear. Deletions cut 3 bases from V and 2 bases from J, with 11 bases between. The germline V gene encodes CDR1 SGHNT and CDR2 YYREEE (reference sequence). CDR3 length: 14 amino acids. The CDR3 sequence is CASSSQGRNYGYTF. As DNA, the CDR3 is TGTGCCAGCAGCTCCCAAGGGCGGAACTATGGCTACACCTTC.

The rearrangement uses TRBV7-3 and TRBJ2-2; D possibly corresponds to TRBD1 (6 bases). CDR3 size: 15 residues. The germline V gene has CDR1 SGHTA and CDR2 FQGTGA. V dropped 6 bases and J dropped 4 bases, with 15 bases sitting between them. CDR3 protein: CASSSGPGATGELFF. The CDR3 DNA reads TGTGCCAGCAGTTCCGGACCAGGGGCCACCGGGGAGCTGTTTTTT.

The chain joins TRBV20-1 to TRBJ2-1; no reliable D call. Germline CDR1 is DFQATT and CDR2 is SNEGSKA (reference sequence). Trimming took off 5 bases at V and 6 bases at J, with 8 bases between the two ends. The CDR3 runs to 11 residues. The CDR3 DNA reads TGCAGTGCTTGGAGTTTCAATGAGCAGTTCTTC. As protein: CSAWSFNEQFF.

The CDR3 here is CASRDQETQYF. Here the CDR3 DNA reads TGTGCCAGCAGAGACCAAGAGACCCAGTACTTC. This sequence joins TRBV6-1 and TRBJ2-5; no reliable D call. In germline, CDR1 is MNHNS, CDR2 SASEGT. Trimming left V 6 bases short and J 0 bases short, with 2 bases between. The CDR3 is 11 amino acids.

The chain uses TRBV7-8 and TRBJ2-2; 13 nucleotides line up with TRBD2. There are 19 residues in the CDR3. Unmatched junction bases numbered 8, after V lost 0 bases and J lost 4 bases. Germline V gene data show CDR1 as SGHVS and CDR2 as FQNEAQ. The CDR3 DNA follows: TGTGCCAGCAGCTTAGCGAGAGGACTAGCGGGAGCAGGCACCGGGGAGCTGTTTTTT. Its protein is CASSLARGLAGAGTGELFF.